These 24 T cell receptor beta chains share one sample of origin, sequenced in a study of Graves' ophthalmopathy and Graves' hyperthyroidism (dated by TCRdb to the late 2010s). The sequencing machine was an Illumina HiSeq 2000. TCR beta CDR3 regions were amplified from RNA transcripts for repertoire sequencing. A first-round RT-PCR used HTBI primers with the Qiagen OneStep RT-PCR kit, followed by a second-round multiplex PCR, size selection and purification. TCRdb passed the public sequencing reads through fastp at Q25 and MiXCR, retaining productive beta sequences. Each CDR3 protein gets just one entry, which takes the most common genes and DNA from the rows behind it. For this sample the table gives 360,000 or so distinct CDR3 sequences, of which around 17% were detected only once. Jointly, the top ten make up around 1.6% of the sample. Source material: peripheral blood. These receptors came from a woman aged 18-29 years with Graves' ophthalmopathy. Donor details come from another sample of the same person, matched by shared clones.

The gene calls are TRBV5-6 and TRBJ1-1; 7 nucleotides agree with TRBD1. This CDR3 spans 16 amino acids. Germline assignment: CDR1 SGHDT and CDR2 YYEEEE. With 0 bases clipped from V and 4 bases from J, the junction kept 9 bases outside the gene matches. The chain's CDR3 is CASSLALEGAVTEAFF. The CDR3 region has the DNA TGTGCCAGCAGCTTGGCTTTAGAGGGGGCGGTCACTGAAGCTTTCTTT.

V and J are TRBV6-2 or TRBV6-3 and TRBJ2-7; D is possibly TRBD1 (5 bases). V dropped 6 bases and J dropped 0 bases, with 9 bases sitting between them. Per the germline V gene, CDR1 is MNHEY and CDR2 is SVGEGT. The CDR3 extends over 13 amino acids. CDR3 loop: CASRDKHSYEQYF. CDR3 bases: TGTGCCAGCAGGGACAAACACTCCTACGAGCAGTACTTC.

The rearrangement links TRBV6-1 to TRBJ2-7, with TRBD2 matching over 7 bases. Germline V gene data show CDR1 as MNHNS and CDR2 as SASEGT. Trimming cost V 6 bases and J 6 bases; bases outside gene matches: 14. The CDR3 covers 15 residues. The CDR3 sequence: CASSWTGGLSGEQYF. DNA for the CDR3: TGTGCCAGCAGCTGGACGGGGGGTTTGTCAGGCGAGCAGTACTTC.

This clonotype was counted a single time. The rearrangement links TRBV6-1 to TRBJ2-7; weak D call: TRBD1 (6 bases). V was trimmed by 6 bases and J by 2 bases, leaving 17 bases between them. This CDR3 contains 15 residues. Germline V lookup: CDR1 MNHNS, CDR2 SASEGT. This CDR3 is CASRVAGQGTYEQYF. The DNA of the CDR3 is TGTGCCAGCAGAGTAGCCGGGCAGGGGACCTACGAGCAGTACTTC.

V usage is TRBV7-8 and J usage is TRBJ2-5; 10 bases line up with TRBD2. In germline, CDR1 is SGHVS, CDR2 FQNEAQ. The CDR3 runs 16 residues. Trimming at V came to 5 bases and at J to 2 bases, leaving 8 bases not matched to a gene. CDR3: CASSHRAGGVQETQYF. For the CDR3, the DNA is TGTGCCAGCAGCCACAGAGCGGGAGGGGTTCAAGAGACCCAGTACTTC.

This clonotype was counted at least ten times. The CDR3 reads CASSYSMGVTEAFF. CDR3 DNA: TGTGCCAGCAGTTACTCGATGGGGGTCACTGAAGCTTTCTTT. The chain couples TRBV6-5 to TRBJ1-1, with D possibly matching TRBD1 (5 bases). This CDR3 contains 14 residues. Germline V CDR1 and CDR2: MNHEY, SVGAGI. Between the trimmed V and J ends, which lost 0 bases and 4 bases, there was a span of 9 bases.

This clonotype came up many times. The CDR3 protein is CASSPHWSGANVLTF. The DNA for the CDR3 is TGTGCCAGCAGCCCCCATTGGTCTGGGGCCAACGTCCTGACTTTC. V and J are TRBV12-3 or TRBV12-4 and TRBJ2-6; D unresolved. Trimming left V 6 bases short and J 1 base short, with 10 bases between. The CDR3 extends over 15 amino acids.

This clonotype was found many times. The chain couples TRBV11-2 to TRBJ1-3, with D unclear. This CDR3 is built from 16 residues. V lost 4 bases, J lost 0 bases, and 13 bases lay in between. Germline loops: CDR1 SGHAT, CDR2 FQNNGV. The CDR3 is CASSWGREGSGNTIYF. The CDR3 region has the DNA TGTGCCAGCAGCTGGGGTAGGGAAGGCTCTGGAAACACCATATATTTT. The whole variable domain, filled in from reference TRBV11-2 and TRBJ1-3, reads EAGVAQSPRYKIIEKRQSVAFWCNPISGHATLYWYQQILGQGPKLLIQFQNNGVVDDSQLPKDRFSAERLKGVDSTLKIQPAKLEDSAVYLCASSWGREGSGNTIYFGEGSWLTVV.

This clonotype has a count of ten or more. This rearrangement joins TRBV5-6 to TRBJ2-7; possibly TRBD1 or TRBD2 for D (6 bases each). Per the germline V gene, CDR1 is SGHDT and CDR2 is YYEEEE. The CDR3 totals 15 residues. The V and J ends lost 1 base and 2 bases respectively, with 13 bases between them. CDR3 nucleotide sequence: TGTGCCAGCAGCTTGTTCGGGGGCCCCACCTACGAGCAGTACTTC. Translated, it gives CASSLFGGPTYEQYF.

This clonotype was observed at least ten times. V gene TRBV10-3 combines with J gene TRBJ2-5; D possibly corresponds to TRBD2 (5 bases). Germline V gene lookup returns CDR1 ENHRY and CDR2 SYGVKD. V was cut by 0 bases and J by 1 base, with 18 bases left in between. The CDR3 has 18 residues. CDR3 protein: CAISESGSSSAAQETQYF. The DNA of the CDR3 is TGTGCCATCAGTGAGTCGGGGTCGAGTAGCGCCGCCCAAGAGACCCAGTACTTC.

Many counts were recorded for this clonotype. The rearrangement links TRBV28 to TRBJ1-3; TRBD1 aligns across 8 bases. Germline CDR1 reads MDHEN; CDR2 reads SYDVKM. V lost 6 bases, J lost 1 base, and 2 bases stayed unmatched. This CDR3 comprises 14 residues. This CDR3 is CASSRTGSGNTIYF. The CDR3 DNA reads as TGTGCCAGCAGCCGGACAGGGTCTGGAAACACCATATATTTT. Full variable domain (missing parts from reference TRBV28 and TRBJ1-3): DVKVTQSSRYLVKRTGEKVFLECVQDMDHENMFWYRQDPGLGLRLIYFSYDVKMKEKGDIPEGYSVSREKKERFSLILESASTNQTSMYLCASSRTGSGNTIYFGEGSWLTVV.

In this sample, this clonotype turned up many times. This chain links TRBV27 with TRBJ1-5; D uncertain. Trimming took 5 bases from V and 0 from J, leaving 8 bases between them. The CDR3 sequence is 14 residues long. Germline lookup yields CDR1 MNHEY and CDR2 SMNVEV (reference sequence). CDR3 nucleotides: TGTGCCAGCAGTCCGCAGGTTAGCAATCAGCCCCAGCATTTT. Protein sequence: CASSPQVSNQPQHF.

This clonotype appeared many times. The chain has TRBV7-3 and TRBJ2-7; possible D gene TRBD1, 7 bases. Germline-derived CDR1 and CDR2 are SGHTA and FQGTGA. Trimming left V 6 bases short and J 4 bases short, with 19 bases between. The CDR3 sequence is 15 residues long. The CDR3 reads CASSDTGGQLYEQYF. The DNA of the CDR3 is TGTGCCAGCAGTGATACCGGGGGACAGCTATACGAGCAGTACTTC.

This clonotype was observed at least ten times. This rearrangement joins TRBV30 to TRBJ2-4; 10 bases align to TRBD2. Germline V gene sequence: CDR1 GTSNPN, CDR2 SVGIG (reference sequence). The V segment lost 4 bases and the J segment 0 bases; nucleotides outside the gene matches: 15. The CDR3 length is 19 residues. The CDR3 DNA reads TGTGCCTGGACTAAACCGGGACTAGCGAATACCGTAGCCAAAAACATTCAGTACTTC. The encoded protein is CAWTKPGLANTVAKNIQYF.

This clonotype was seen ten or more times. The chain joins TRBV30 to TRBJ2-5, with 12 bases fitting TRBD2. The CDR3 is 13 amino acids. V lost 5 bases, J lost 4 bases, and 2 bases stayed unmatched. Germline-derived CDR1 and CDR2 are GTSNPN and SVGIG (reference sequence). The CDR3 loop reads CAWQLAGGETQYF. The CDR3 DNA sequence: TGTGCCTGGCAACTAGCGGGAGGAGAGACCCAGTACTTC.

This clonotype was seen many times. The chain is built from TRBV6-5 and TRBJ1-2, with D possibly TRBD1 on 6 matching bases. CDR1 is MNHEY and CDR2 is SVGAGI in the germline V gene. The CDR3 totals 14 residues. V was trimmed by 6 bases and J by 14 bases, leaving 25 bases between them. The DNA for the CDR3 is TGTGCCAGCAGCCTCTTACAGGGCCTGAGGAGTGAAACCTTC. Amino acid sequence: CASSLLQGLRSETF.

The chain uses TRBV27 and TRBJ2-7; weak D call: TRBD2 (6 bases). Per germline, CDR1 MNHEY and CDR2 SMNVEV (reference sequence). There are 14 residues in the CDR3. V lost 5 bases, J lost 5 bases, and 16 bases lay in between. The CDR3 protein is CASSDGGIVNEQYF. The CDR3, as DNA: TGTGCCAGCAGTGATGGCGGGATCGTAAACGAGCAGTACTTC.

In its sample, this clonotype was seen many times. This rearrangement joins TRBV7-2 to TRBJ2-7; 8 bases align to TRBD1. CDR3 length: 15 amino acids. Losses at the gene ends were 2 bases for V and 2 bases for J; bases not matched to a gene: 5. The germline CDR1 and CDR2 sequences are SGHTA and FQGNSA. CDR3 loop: CASSLQTGDPYEQYF. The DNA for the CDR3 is TGTGCCAGCAGCTTACAGACAGGGGATCCCTACGAGCAGTACTTC. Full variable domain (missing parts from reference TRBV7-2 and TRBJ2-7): GAGVSQSPSNKVTEKGKDVELRCDPISGHTALYWYRQSLGQGLEFLIYFQGNSAPDKSGLPSDRFSAERTGGSVSTLTIQRTQQEDSAVYLCASSLQTGDPYEQYFGPGTRLTVT.

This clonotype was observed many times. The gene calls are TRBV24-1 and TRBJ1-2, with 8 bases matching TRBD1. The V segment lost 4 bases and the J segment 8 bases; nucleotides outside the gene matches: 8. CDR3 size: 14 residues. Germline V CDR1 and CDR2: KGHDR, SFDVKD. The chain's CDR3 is CATSDPDRGYGYTF. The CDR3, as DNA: TGTGCCACCAGTGACCCTGACAGGGGATACGGCTACACCTTC.

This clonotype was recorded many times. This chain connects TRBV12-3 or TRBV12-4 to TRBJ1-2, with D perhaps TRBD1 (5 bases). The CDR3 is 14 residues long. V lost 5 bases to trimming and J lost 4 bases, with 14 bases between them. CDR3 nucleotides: TGTGCCAGCAGTCCGACAGAGGCGGCCTATGGCTACACCTTC. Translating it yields CASSPTEAAYGYTF.

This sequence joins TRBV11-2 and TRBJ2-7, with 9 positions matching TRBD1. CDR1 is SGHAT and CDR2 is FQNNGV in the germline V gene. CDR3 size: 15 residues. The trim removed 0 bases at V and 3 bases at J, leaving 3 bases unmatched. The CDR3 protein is CASSLEGTGLYEQYF. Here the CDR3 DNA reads TGTGCCAGCAGCTTAGAGGGGACAGGGCTCTACGAGCAGTACTTC.

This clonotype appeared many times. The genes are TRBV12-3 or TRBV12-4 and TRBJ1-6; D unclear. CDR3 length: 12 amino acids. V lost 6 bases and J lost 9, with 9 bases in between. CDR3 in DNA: TGTGCCAGCAGCCTTCATCTTTCACCCCTCCACTTT. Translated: CASSLHLSPLHF.

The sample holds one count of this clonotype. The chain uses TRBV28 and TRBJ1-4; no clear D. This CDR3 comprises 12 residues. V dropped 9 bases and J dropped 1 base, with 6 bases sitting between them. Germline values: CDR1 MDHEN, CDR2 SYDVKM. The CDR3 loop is CARKGTNEKLFF. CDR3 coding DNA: TGTGCCAGGAAGGGAACTAATGAAAAACTGTTTTTT.

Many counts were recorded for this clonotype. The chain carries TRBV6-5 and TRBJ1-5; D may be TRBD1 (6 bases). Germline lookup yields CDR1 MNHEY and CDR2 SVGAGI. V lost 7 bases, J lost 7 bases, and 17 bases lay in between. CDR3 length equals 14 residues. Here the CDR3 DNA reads TGTGCCAGCACCCTACGGGACATCCGGCAGCCCCAGCATTTT. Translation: CASTLRDIRQPQHF.